One sample yielded the 22 T cell receptor beta chains listed below, sequenced in a study of T cells in narcolepsy. Clones were sequenced by immunoSEQ multiplex PCR, and TCRdb holds only the in-frame ones, with some missing. Altogether about 40,000 clones are present, around 85% being singletons, with the ten largest covering under 2%. The material sequenced was CD45RA- memory CD4+ T cells from PBMCs. The receptors derive from a human donor with narcolepsy.

In DNA form, the CDR3 reads TGTGCCAGCACGACAGGACCAAACACCGGGGAGCTGTTTTTT. It codes for CASTTGPNTGELFF. The chain couples TRBV6-1 to TRBJ2-2; TRBD1 is a possible D gene (6 bases). V shed 7 bases and J shed 2 bases, with 11 bases lying between them. The CDR3 is 14 amino acids. Germline values: CDR1 MNHNS, CDR2 SASEGT.

The genes are TRBV11-2 and TRBJ1-2; unclear D gene. The CDR3 spans 15 residues. Trimming took 5 bases from V and 7 from J, leaving 20 bases between them. The germline V gene has CDR1 SGHAT and CDR2 FQNNGV. CDR3 bases: TGTGCCAGCAGCCACCGATGGGCCGGCGCGGGTGGCTACACCTTC. It translates to CASSHRWAGAGGYTF.

V is TRBV11-2 and J is TRBJ2-4; perhaps TRBD1 as D (5 bases). The CDR3 has 14 residues. Looked up from germline, CDR1 is SGHAT and CDR2 is FQNNGV. The V gene lost 4 bases and the J gene lost 6 bases, with 13 bases spanning the gap. In nucleotides, the CDR3 is TGTGCCAGCAGCTCCCGCCCAGGGCTAAACATTCAGTACTTC. Protein product: CASSSRPGLNIQYF.

The chain joins TRBV5-1 to TRBJ2-1, with 11 bases identical to TRBD2. The V and J ends lost 3 bases and 1 base, in that order; junction bases with no gene match: 3. The CDR3 length is 16 residues. CDR1 is SGHRS, CDR2 YFSETQ, per germline. The CDR3 sequence is CASSSGLAASYNEQFF. CDR3 bases: TGCGCCAGCAGCTCGGGACTAGCGGCATCCTACAATGAGCAGTTCTTC.

In DNA, the CDR3 is TGTGCCAGCAGCCCCCGGACAGGGTGGCGCGGCTATGGCTACACCTTC. This gives the protein CASSPRTGWRGYGYTF. The rearrangement links TRBV7-2 to TRBJ1-2; 8 positions agree with TRBD1. Per the germline V gene, CDR1 is SGHTA and CDR2 is FQGNSA. This CDR3 spans 16 amino acids. The V and J ends lost 5 bases and 4 bases, in that order; junction bases with no gene match: 12.

This clone occurred a few times. The chain is built from TRBV28 and TRBJ1-3; no clear D gene. With 3 bases removed from V and 0 bases from J, the gap between germline ends came to 3 bases. This CDR3 has 13 residues. The V gene's germline CDR1 is MDHEN and CDR2 SYDVKM. CDR3: CASSFLSGNTIYF. The CDR3 DNA reads TGTGCCAGCAGTTTCCTCTCTGGAAACACCATATATTTT.

J is TRBJ2-1 and V is TRBV18, with D possibly being TRBD2 (5 bases). The CDR3 consists of 16 residues. Looked up from germline, CDR1 is KGHSH and CDR2 is LQKENI. The V end lost 5 bases, the J end lost 0 bases, and 14 bases lay between the germline ends. The CDR3 sequence: CASSNYGKGSYNEQFF. The CDR3 nucleotides read TGTGCCAGCTCAAACTACGGGAAGGGCTCCTACAATGAGCAGTTCTTC.

This clone was counted a single time. V is TRBV9 and J is TRBJ2-3, with 7 bases identical to TRBD2. The CDR3 covers 16 residues. V lost 4 bases and J lost 4; bases outside the gene matches: 12. The germline V gene has CDR1 SGDLS and CDR2 YYNGEE. The CDR3 protein is CASSSSSGGVSDTQYF. In DNA form, the CDR3 reads TGTGCCAGCAGCTCGTCTAGTGGGGGGGTCTCAGATACGCAGTATTTT.

V and J are TRBV14 and TRBJ2-5, with 8 bases that match TRBD1. The CDR3 consists of 12 residues. CDR1 is SGHDN and CDR2 is FVKESK in the germline V gene. J gave up 9 bases and V 4 bases, and 4 bases lay outside the gene matches. CDR3 protein: CASSPTDRAQYF. Written as DNA, the CDR3 is TGTGCCAGCAGCCCCACGGACAGGGCCCAGTACTTC.

The rearrangement links TRBV6-5 to TRBJ1-2, with D possibly matching TRBD1 (5 bases). The length of the CDR3 is 15 residues. The ends were cut back, 3 bases at V and 8 bases at J, with 19 bases in the middle. CDR1 MNHEY and CDR2 SVGAGI come from the germline V gene. The CDR3 is CASSYDRHRTGGYTF. The CDR3 coding sequence is TGTGCCAGCAGTTATGACAGACACCGAACTGGGGGCTACACCTTC.

The genes are TRBV6-5 and TRBJ2-1, with D perhaps TRBD2 (6 bases). Trimming removed 7 bases at V and 3 bases at J, with 16 bases between. CDR3 length equals 15 residues. Germline loops: CDR1 MNHEY, CDR2 SVGAGI. The CDR3 region is CASTPTGGGYNEQFF. The DNA for the CDR3 is TGTGCCAGCACACCCACCGGGGGAGGCTACAATGAGCAGTTCTTC.

This clone was picked up a small number of times. This chain uses TRBV6-6 with TRBJ1-4; perhaps TRBD1 as D (5 bases). Germline values: CDR1 MNHNY, CDR2 SVGAGI (reference sequence). The V gene lost 6 bases and the J gene lost 0 bases, with 14 bases spanning the gap. This CDR3 spans 16 amino acids. CDR3 sequence (DNA): TGTGCCAGCAGCCTCTTCAGGGACCCAACTAATGAAAAACTGTTTTTT. Its protein is CASSLFRDPTNEKLFF.

The chain joins TRBV20-1 to TRBJ2-7, with D unresolved. The CDR3 covers 11 residues. The V end was cut by 0 bases, the J end by 6 bases, with 6 bases between. The germline V gene has CDR1 DFQATT and CDR2 SNEGSKA (reference sequence). CDR3 sequence reads: CSARDSLEQYF. The CDR3 nucleotides read TGCAGTGCTAGAGATAGTCTCGAGCAGTACTTC.

The rearrangement links TRBV20-1 to TRBJ1-3; D is unresolved. In germline, CDR1 is DFQATT, CDR2 SNEGSKA (reference sequence). The V and J ends lost 5 bases and 4 bases respectively, with 6 bases between them. The CDR3 sequence is 11 residues long. Written as DNA, the CDR3 is TGCAGTGCTCCCCTGGGAAACACCATATATTTT. Translating gives CSAPLGNTIYF.

The chain combines TRBV7-6 with TRBJ1-1; D remains unclear. Trimming pared 3 bases from V and 7 bases from J, leaving 12 bases between. Germline assignment: CDR1 SGHVS and CDR2 FNYEAQ. The CDR3 extends over 13 amino acids. The CDR3 nucleotides are TGTGCCAGCAGCTTCGCCGACGGGATTGAAGCTTTCTTT. It specifies CASSFADGIEAFF.

This chain connects TRBV19 to TRBJ1-1, with a weak D call TRBD1 (5 bases). CDR3 length: 13 residues. V was shortened by 5 bases and J by 10 bases, with 17 bases between the two germline ends. The germline gives CDR1 LNHDA, CDR2 SQIVND (reference sequence). CDR3 in DNA: TGTGCCAGTAGTGCCCAGGGTGGACTCGGAGCTTTCTTT. This sequence encodes CASSAQGGLGAFF.

The chain has TRBV4-2 and TRBJ2-1, with D unresolved. The V end lost 1 base, the J end lost 8 bases, and 12 bases lay between the germline ends. The CDR3 covers 14 residues. Looked up from germline, CDR1 is LGHNA and CDR2 is YNFKEQ. The DNA of the CDR3 is TGTGCCAGCAGCCAAGCCCAGAGAAGGGATGAGCAGTTCTTC. Translation: CASSQAQRRDEQFF.

This clone was found once. V gene TRBV30 combines with J gene TRBJ2-7; D remains unclear. Per the germline V gene, CDR1 is GTSNPN and CDR2 is SVGIG (reference sequence). The V gene lost 5 bases and the J gene lost 0 bases, with 8 bases spanning the gap. The CDR3 runs to 12 residues. For the CDR3, the DNA is TGTGCCTGGTGGCGCAGCTCCTACGAGCAGTACTTC. As protein: CAWWRSSYEQYF.

The gene calls are TRBV14 and TRBJ2-1, with a weak D call TRBD2 (6 bases). Germline lookup yields CDR1 SGHDN and CDR2 FVKESK. The CDR3 contains 14 residues. Trimming pared 1 base from V and 10 bases from J, leaving 14 bases between. The DNA for the CDR3 is TGTGCCAGCAGCCAAGGACTAGTTGGCAGAGAGCAGTTCTTC. This encodes CASSQGLVGREQFF.

This chain connects TRBV4-3 to TRBJ2-1, with 8 bases that match TRBD1. The CDR3 has 16 amino acids. CDR1 is LGHNA and CDR2 is YSLEER in the germline V gene. J lost 5 bases, V lost 0 bases, and 6 bases had no gene match. The CDR3 region is CASSQEPDRVDNEQFF. The CDR3 DNA reads TGCGCCAGCAGCCAAGAACCGGACAGGGTGGACAATGAGCAGTTCTTC.

The chain recombines TRBV9 with TRBJ1-1; D remains ambiguous. V lost 2 bases and J 5 bases, leaving 10 bases between the germline ends. Looked up from germline, CDR1 is SGDLS and CDR2 is YYNGEE. CDR3 length: 13 residues. For the CDR3, the DNA is TGTGCCAGCAGCGTGGCCCCGGGGACTGAAGCTTTCTTT. Protein: CASSVAPGTEAFF.

This clone has only one observation. The chain links TRBV29-1 to TRBJ2-7; D perhaps matches TRBD2 (6 bases). The CDR3 totals 13 residues. Trimming shortened V by 3 bases and J by 2 bases, and 11 bases separated the two germline ends. Germline values: CDR1 SQVTM, CDR2 ANQGSEA. This CDR3 reads CSVEGDLTYEQYF. The CDR3 DNA is TGCAGCGTTGAGGGGGACTTGACCTACGAGCAGTACTTC.